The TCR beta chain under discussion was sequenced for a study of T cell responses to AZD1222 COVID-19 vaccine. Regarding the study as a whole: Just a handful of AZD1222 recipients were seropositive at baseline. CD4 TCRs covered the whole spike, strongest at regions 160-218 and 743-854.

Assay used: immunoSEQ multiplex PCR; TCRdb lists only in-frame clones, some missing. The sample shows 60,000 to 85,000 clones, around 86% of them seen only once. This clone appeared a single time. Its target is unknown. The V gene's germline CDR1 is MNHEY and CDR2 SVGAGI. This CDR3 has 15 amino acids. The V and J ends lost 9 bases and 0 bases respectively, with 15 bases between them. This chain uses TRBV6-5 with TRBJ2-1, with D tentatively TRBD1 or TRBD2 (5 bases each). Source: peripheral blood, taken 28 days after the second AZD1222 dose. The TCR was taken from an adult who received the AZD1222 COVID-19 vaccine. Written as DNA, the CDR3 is TGTGCCAGTTCGGGACGACTTACCTCCTACAATGAGCAGTTCTTC. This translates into CASSGRLTSYNEQFF.